One sample yielded the 10 T cell receptor beta chains listed below, sequenced in a study of blood T cell repertoires in COVID-19. Data came from immunoSEQ multiplex PCR; TCRdb stores just in-frame clones and leaves some out. This sample has under 200,000 clones, with roughly 86% found just once. Input material: peripheral blood. These TCRs come from a man aged 70 or older with acute or convalescent COVID-19.

CDR3 residues: CASSFEAEDTQYF. The CDR3 DNA reads as TGTGCCAGCAGCTTCGAGGCGGAAGATACGCAGTATTTT. V gene TRBV7-3 combines with J gene TRBJ2-3; D gene uncertain. Germline values: CDR1 SGHTA, CDR2 FQGTGA. Trimming took 3 bases from V and 5 from J, leaving 9 bases between them. The CDR3 totals 13 residues.

The chain joins TRBV5-4 to TRBJ2-7, with D perhaps matching TRBD2 (5 bases). The CDR3 runs 15 residues. Trimming stripped 0 bases from V and 7 bases from J, with 17 bases between. Germline V lookup: CDR1 SGHNT, CDR2 YYREEE (reference sequence). The CDR3 region has the DNA TGTGCCAGCAGCTTGGGCCTCCGGGGAGAGGGAGAGCAGTACTTC. This gives the protein CASSLGLRGEGEQYF.

This sequence joins TRBV28 and TRBJ2-1; 16 bases are a match to TRBD2. The CDR3 sequence is 19 residues long. Germline V gene sequence: CDR1 MDHEN, CDR2 SYDVKM. The V and J ends lost 6 bases and 2 bases, in that order; junction bases with no gene match: 10. This CDR3 reads CASSQSGLAGGPPYNEQFF. Here the CDR3 DNA reads TGTGCCAGCAGCCAATCGGGACTAGCGGGAGGGCCCCCCTACAATGAGCAGTTCTTC.

This rearrangement joins TRBV15 to TRBJ2-1, with a possible D match to TRBD1 (7 bases). The CDR3 runs 16 residues. Trimming shortened V by 8 bases and J by 7 bases, and 24 bases separated the two germline ends. From germline, CDR1 is LNHNV and CDR2 YYDKDF (reference sequence). The CDR3 region is CATSLFRQGRGNEQFF. The CDR3 nucleotides read TGTGCCACCTCCCTTTTTCGACAGGGTCGGGGGAATGAGCAGTTCTTC. Using reference TRBV15 and TRBJ2-1 for the parts outside the CDR3, the full variable domain is DAMVIQNPRYQVTQFGKPVTLSCSQTLNHNVMYWYQQKSSQAPKLLFHYYDKDFNNEADTPDNFQSRRPNTSFCFLDIRSPGLGDTAMYLCATSLFRQGRGNEQFFGPGTRLTVL.

The gene calls are TRBV7-5 and TRBJ2-1; the table's D gene call, TRBD1, was not cross checked with the DNA. TRBV7-5 is given as a pseudogene. CDR3 size: 21 residues. The CDR3 DNA sequence: TGTGTCAGGAATAAGAGCAGGGGTAAAAGGTGTTGCCGGAGCTCCTACAATGAGCAGTTCTTC. As protein: CVRNKSRGKRCCRSSYNEQFF.

J is TRBJ2-7 and V is TRBV6-2 or TRBV6-3; D unresolved. CDR1 MNHEY and CDR2 SVGEGT come from the germline V gene. Trimming removed 7 bases at V and 2 bases at J, with 15 bases between. The CDR3 extends over 14 amino acids. CDR3 in amino acids: CASTPIGAPYEQYF. The CDR3 bases are TGTGCCAGCACCCCAATCGGAGCCCCCTACGAGCAGTACTTC.

This chain connects TRBV19 to TRBJ1-6, with TRBD1 matching over 7 bases. Trimming cost V 6 bases and J 6 bases; bases outside gene matches: 8. The CDR3 spans 15 residues. Looked up from germline, CDR1 is LNHDA and CDR2 is SQIVND (reference sequence). As DNA, the CDR3 is TGTGCCAGTAGCGAAGCCCGGGACAGTAATTCACCCCTCCACTTT. Translated: CASSEARDSNSPLHF.

This clone appeared a single time. V usage is TRBV6-5 and J usage is TRBJ2-3; 7 nucleotides line up with TRBD2. V lost 6 bases and J lost 6; bases outside the gene matches: 6. This CDR3 spans 13 amino acids. Germline loops: CDR1 MNHEY, CDR2 SVGAGI. CDR3 DNA: TGTGCCAGCAGGCGGACTAGGCGGGATACGCAGTATTTT. Its protein is CASRRTRRDTQYF.

This clone has a single count. The genes are TRBV3-1 (or the pseudogene TRBV3-2) and TRBJ2-5; D remains ambiguous. V was pared by 5 bases and J by 4 bases, with 14 bases between. The CDR3 runs to 14 residues. Germline loops: CDR1 LGHDT, CDR2 YNNKEL (reference sequence). Written as DNA, the CDR3 is TGTGCCAGCAGCGATATGCCTTCAGGAGAGACCCAGTACTTC. It specifies CASSDMPSGETQYF.

The rearrangement links TRBV7-3 to TRBJ2-7, with TRBD1 matching 8 bases. Germline V gene sequence: CDR1 SGHTA, CDR2 FQGTGA. V lost 2 bases to trimming and J lost 3 bases; unmatched junction nucleotides: 6. There are 15 residues in the CDR3. The CDR3 sequence: CASSLSGGIFYEQYF. The CDR3 DNA is TGTGCCAGCAGCTTATCAGGGGGCATTTTCTACGAGCAGTACTTC.